This TCR beta chain was sequenced for a study of vaccination and CD4 T cells after COVID-19. At the level of the study: Post-COVID specimens were obtained a median around 92 days after diagnosis (range 35 to 161). Study conclusions and caveats: In median terms, SARS-CoV-2-reactive clonotypes went from roughly 22 to 38, a nonsignificant rise.

Details on this clonotype: Its specificity is unknown.

As to treatment: approximately nine-day PBMC culture with coronavirus spike peptide pools or control peptides (ViraFEST assay). Investigators isolated CD4+ T cells by negative selection after 10 days of culture. An Oncomine TCR Beta short-read assay was used to sequence the DNA from cultured CD4+ T cells. Cultured CD4+ T cells were the source of extracted genomic DNA. MiXCR, run by TCRdb on the PCR reads, gives a single entry per CDR3 protein. Of around 9,300 distinct CDR3 sequences in the sample, about 19% were seen once. The source was CD4+ T cells from blood, cultured in vitro, collected after SARS-CoV-2 vaccination. The source of this sequence is a human donor who had recovered from COVID-19.

This CDR3 reads CSARGYVREQFF. CDR3 nucleotide sequence: TGCAGTGCCAGGGGGTATGTGCGTGAGCAGTTCTTC. The chain combines TRBV20-1 with TRBJ2-1; 7 positions agree with TRBD1. The germline CDR1 and CDR2 sequences are DFQATT and SNEGSKA (reference sequence). The CDR3 covers 12 residues. J gave up 9 bases and V 6 bases, and 8 bases lay outside the gene matches.